A single sample is the source of the 26 T cell receptor beta chains below, sequenced in a study of graft-versus-host responses after intestinal transplantation. No antigen has been assigned to these receptors. Here immunoSEQ multiplex PCR was the method, and the copy in TCRdb shows in-frame clones only, minus some. The data contain tens of thousands of clones, approximately 94% of them singletons. The sequenced sample was unstimulated CD4+ T cells sorted from spleen or lymph node cells, obtained before transplant. Every receptor here comes from a human donor who was the organ donor for an intestinal transplant.

The chain links TRBV2 to TRBJ1-1; TRBD1 matches 8 bases. The CDR3 contains 14 residues. V shed 3 bases, J shed 1 base, and the junction held 1 base outside the gene matches. CDR1 and CDR2 from the germline V gene are SNHLY and FYNNEI. The CDR3, as DNA: TGTGCCAGCAGTGATGACAGGGGGAACACTGAAGCTTTCTTT. Translating gives CASSDDRGNTEAFF.

The chain links TRBV5-1 to TRBJ1-6; possibly TRBD1 for D (6 bases). The CDR3 sequence is 16 residues long. Germline V gene sequence: CDR1 SGHRS, CDR2 YFSETQ. V lost 4 bases, J lost 9 bases, and 20 bases lay in between. The CDR3 DNA sequence: TGCGCCAGCAGCCCGGAGGGGGGGCTCGGAGGTTCACCCCTCCACTTT. Residues: CASSPEGGLGGSPLHF. The variable domain in full, completed from reference TRBV5-1 and TRBJ1-6, reads KAGVTQTPRYLIKTRGQQVTLSCSPISGHRSVSWYQQTPGQGLQFLFEYFSETQRNKGNFPGRFSGRQFSNSRSEMNVSTLELGDSALYLCASSPEGGLGGSPLHFGNGTRLTVT.

CDR3 sequence: CASMGQGKNTEAFF. CDR3 nucleotides: TGTGCCAGCATGGGACAGGGGAAGAACACTGAAGCTTTCTTT. The chain carries TRBV6-6 and TRBJ1-1; TRBD1 agrees at 10 bases. V dropped 7 bases and J dropped 1; count of bases not matched to a gene: 3. Germline values: CDR1 MNHNY, CDR2 SVGAGI (reference sequence). CDR3 length equals 14 residues.

A remark on this clone: Other DNA sequences of this sample code for an identical CDR3. The gene calls are TRBV10-3 and TRBJ1-5, with 7 bases aligning to TRBD1. V lost 2 bases, J lost 8 bases, and 15 bases stayed unmatched. The CDR3 runs 17 residues. Looked up from germline, CDR1 is ENHRY and CDR2 is SYGVKD. The CDR3 sequence is CAISEPIPFRDSEPQHF. CDR3 in DNA: TGTGCCATCAGTGAGCCGATACCCTTCCGGGACAGCGAGCCCCAGCATTTT.

The genes are TRBV6-1 and TRBJ2-1; weak D call: TRBD1 (5 bases). CDR1 is MNHNS and CDR2 is SASEGT in the germline V gene. CDR3 size: 14 residues. Trimming took off 9 bases at V and 3 bases at J, with 15 bases between the two ends. The CDR3 here is CASVRQSDYNEQFF. The CDR3 DNA sequence: TGTGCCAGTGTACGACAGAGCGACTACAATGAGCAGTTCTTC.

The J gene is TRBJ2-5, the V gene TRBV7-7; 13 nucleotides agree with TRBD2. Per germline, CDR1 SSHAT and CDR2 FNYEAQ (reference sequence). Trimming cost V 6 bases and J 5 bases; bases outside gene matches: 6. The CDR3 runs to 15 residues. CDR3 nucleotide sequence: TGTGCCAGCAGTTCGGGACTAGCGGGGTCGGAGACCCAGTACTTC. Its protein product is CASSSGLAGSETQYF. The full variable domain, in which reference TRBV7-7 and TRBJ2-5 provide the parts outside the CDR3, is GAGVSQSPRYKVTKRGQDVTLRCDPISSHATLYWYQQALGQGPEFLTYFNYEAQPDKSGLPSDRFSAERPEGSISTLTIQRTEQRDSAMYRCASSSGLAGSETQYFGPGTRLLVL.

This clone came up once. V usage is TRBV28 and J usage is TRBJ1-2, with D unclear. Trimming shortened V by 6 bases and J by 5 bases, and 7 bases separated the two germline ends. Germline values: CDR1 MDHEN, CDR2 SYDVKM. The CDR3 covers 11 residues. DNA of the CDR3: TGTGCCAGCAGCGACGGGTATGGCTACACCTTC. Translation: CASSDGYGYTF.

The chain uses TRBV5-4 and TRBJ1-4; 9 nucleotides align to TRBD1. The CDR3 spans 18 residues. Germline lookup yields CDR1 SGHNT and CDR2 YYREEE (reference sequence). With V trimmed by 5 bases and J by 3 bases, 14 bases remained unmatched. CDR3 residues: CASSLDQGQGQANEKLFF. The CDR3 nucleotides read TGTGCCAGCAGTCTGGACCAGGGACAGGGCCAGGCTAATGAAAAACTGTTTTTT.

The chain employs TRBV6-6 and TRBJ2-1, with a weak D call TRBD2 (6 bases). Between the trimmed V and J ends, which lost 2 bases and 7 bases, there was a span of 12 bases. There are 14 residues in the CDR3. Germline lookup yields CDR1 MNHNY and CDR2 SVGAGI (reference sequence). The CDR3, as DNA: TGTGCCAGCAGTTACGGCCTAGCGCAGAATGAGCAGTTCTTC. It specifies CASSYGLAQNEQFF.

This chain links TRBV19 with TRBJ1-5, with TRBD1 as a possible D gene (5 bases). Between the trimmed V and J ends, which lost 7 bases and 5 bases, there was a span of 18 bases. The CDR3 is 15 amino acids. Germline CDR1 LNHDA, CDR2 SQIVND (reference sequence). CDR3 residues: CASTIIGPGDQPQHF. For the CDR3, the DNA is TGTGCCAGTACCATTATTGGACCGGGGGATCAGCCCCAGCATTTT.

The chain uses TRBV27 and TRBJ1-6; D is ambiguous. The V end was cut by 2 bases, the J end by 8 bases, with 10 bases between. Germline V gene sequence: CDR1 MNHEY, CDR2 SMNVEV (reference sequence). The CDR3 is 14 residues long. This CDR3 is CASSLMGVDSPLHF. Written as DNA, the CDR3 is TGTGCCAGCAGTTTAATGGGTGTTGATTCACCCCTCCACTTT.

This rearrangement joins TRBV5-4 to TRBJ1-6; 7 bases fit TRBD1. The germline V gene has CDR1 SGHNT and CDR2 YYREEE (reference sequence). V trimming: 4 bases; J trimming: 6 bases; junction bases outside the gene matches: 7. The CDR3 consists of 15 residues. The CDR3: CASSQPGQSNSPLHF. Written as DNA, the CDR3 is TGTGCCAGCAGCCAGCCGGGACAGAGTAATTCACCCCTCCACTTT.

Points on this clone: At one end, the junction sequence differs from germline, possibly due to a read error. The V call is TRBV11-3, the J call TRBJ2-7; 11 nucleotides match TRBD2. The CDR3 length is 15 residues. Germline-derived CDR1 and CDR2 are SGHNT and YENEEA. CDR3 loop: CAGSSRLAGNYEQYF. The CDR3 coding sequence is TGTGCCGGCAGCTCCCGACTAGCGGGGAACTACGAGCAGTACTTC.

The gene calls are TRBV4-1 and TRBJ1-5; possibly TRBD1 for D (6 bases). CDR1 and CDR2 from the germline V gene are MGHRA and YSYEKL. This CDR3 region has 17 residues. Deletions cut 4 bases from V and 1 base from J, with 17 bases between. CDR3 sequence: CASSPIGGAKSNQPQHF. The CDR3 DNA is TGCGCCAGCAGCCCCATCGGGGGGGCAAAAAGCAATCAGCCCCAGCATTTT.

The V and J genes are TRBV4-1 and TRBJ2-6; D not certain. V was shortened by 2 bases and J by 0 bases, with 2 bases between the two germline ends. The CDR3 length is 14 residues. Looked up from germline, CDR1 is MGHRA and CDR2 is YSYEKL. DNA of the CDR3: TGCGCCAGCAGCCAACACTCTGGGGCCAACGTCCTGACTTTC. This gives the protein CASSQHSGANVLTF.

The V gene is TRBV18, the J gene TRBJ1-5, with D unclear. Looked up from germline, CDR1 is KGHSH and CDR2 is LQKENI. The V gene lost 3 bases and the J gene lost 2 bases, with 14 bases spanning the gap. The CDR3 totals 16 residues. Here the CDR3 reads CASSPRGAAGNQPQHF. Written as DNA, the CDR3 is TGTGCCAGCTCACCCCGGGGAGCAGCGGGCAATCAGCCCCAGCATTTT.

V and J are TRBV19 and TRBJ1-1; 9 positions agree with TRBD1. This CDR3 has 13 residues. J lost 4 bases, V lost 5 bases, and 2 bases had no gene match. Germline V gene data show CDR1 as LNHDA and CDR2 as SQIVND (reference sequence). CDR3 in amino acids: CASSDRGSTEAFF. DNA for the CDR3: TGTGCCAGTAGTGACAGGGGGAGCACTGAAGCTTTCTTT.

The V call is TRBV18, the J call TRBJ2-3; D tentatively fits TRBD1 or TRBD2 (5 bases each). CDR1 KGHSH and CDR2 LQKENI come from the germline V gene. Trimming pared 1 base from V and 0 bases from J, leaving 11 bases between. The CDR3 is made up of 16 amino acids. The CDR3 DNA follows: TGTGCCAGCTCACCACTTTCGGGACCTAGCACAGATACGCAGTATTTT. Translation: CASSPLSGPSTDTQYF.

V is TRBV9 and J is TRBJ1-5; D may be TRBD1 (5 bases). Trimming left V 3 bases short and J 3 bases short, with 7 bases between. The germline V gene encodes CDR1 SGDLS and CDR2 YYNGEE. The CDR3 covers 13 residues. CDR3 nucleotide sequence: TGTGCCAGCAGCGGACAGCCCAATCAGCCCCAGCATTTT. Translated: CASSGQPNQPQHF.

This chain links TRBV7-9 with TRBJ2-5; 7 bases line up with TRBD1. The J call is in doubt because the DNA end fits TRBJ2-7 better. The germline CDR1 and CDR2 sequences are SEHNR and FQNEAQ (reference sequence). The CDR3 has 12 amino acids. The CDR3 reads CASSLTGNEQYF. The CDR3 DNA is TGTGCCAGCAGCTTGACAGGGAACGAGCAGTACTTC.

The V gene is TRBV7-2, the J gene TRBJ2-7, with D possibly matching TRBD2 (6 bases). This CDR3 region has 12 residues. Trimming removed 6 bases from V and 4 bases from J, with 10 bases in between. Germline V CDR1 and CDR2: SGHTA, FQGNSA. CDR3 sequence (DNA): TGTGCCAGCAGTGTCGGGGGTTACGAGCAGTACTTC. It specifies CASSVGGYEQYF.

V and J are TRBV9 and TRBJ1-4, with no clear D. The V end lost 0 bases, the J end lost 8 bases, and 26 bases lay between the germline ends. The CDR3 contains 19 residues. Per the germline V gene, CDR1 is SGDLS and CDR2 is YYNGEE. CDR3 sequence (DNA): TGTGCCAGCAGCGTAGGTATAGGGAAACAGTTCGGCGCCAGCGAAAAACTGTTTTTT. It codes for CASSVGIGKQFGASEKLFF.

V and J are TRBV19 and TRBJ1-2; D is uncertain. Germline assignment: CDR1 LNHDA and CDR2 SQIVND (reference sequence). V was cut by 3 bases and J by 1 base, with 9 bases left in between. This CDR3 comprises 14 residues. CDR3 sequence (DNA): TGTGCCAGTAGTATGCGGACGGTTAACTATGGCTACACCTTC. This encodes CASSMRTVNYGYTF. The full variable domain, its missing parts supplied by reference TRBV19 and TRBJ1-2, is DGGITQSPKYLFRKEGQNVTLSCEQNLNHDAMYWYRQDPGQGLRLIYYSQIVNDFQKGDIAEGYSVSREKKESFPLTVTSAQKNPTAFYLCASSMRTVNYGYTFGSGTRLTVV.

The chain is built from TRBV5-1 and TRBJ2-7; 8 bases are a match to TRBD1. The J segment lost 3 bases and the V segment lost 1 base, leaving 3 bases of the junction unmatched. The CDR3 has 14 amino acids. Germline values: CDR1 SGHRS, CDR2 YFSETQ. The CDR3: CASSLIGQGYEQYF. DNA for the CDR3: TGCGCCAGCAGCTTGATAGGACAGGGCTACGAGCAGTACTTC.

This chain joins TRBV18 and TRBJ2-3; D not resolved. This CDR3 contains 15 residues. V dropped 1 base and J dropped 4 bases, with 12 bases sitting between them. Germline loops: CDR1 KGHSH, CDR2 LQKENI. The CDR3 is CASSPLGANADTQYF. In nucleotides, the CDR3 is TGTGCCAGCTCACCACTCGGCGCTAATGCAGATACGCAGTATTTT.

The chain recombines TRBV18 with TRBJ1-2; the match to TRBD1 covers 7 bases. The CDR3 sequence is 13 residues long. V was clipped by 3 bases and J by 10 bases; unmatched bases: 8. Germline lookup yields CDR1 KGHSH and CDR2 LQKENI. The CDR3 region is CASSPDRESVYTF. CDR3 coding DNA: TGTGCCAGCTCACCCGACAGGGAAAGCGTCTACACCTTC.